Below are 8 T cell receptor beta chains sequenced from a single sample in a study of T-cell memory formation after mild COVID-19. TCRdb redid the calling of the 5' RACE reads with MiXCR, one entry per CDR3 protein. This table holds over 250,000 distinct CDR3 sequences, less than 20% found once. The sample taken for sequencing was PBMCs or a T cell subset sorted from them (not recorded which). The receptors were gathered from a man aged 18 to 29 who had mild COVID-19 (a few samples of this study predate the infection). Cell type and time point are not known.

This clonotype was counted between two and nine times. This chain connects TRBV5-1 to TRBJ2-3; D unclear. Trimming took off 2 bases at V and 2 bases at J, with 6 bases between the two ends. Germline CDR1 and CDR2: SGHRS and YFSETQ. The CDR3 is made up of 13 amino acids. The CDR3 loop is CASSFIATDTQYF. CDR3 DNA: TGCGCCAGCAGCTTCATAGCCACAGATACGCAGTATTTT.

This chain's CDR3 is CASSLAPGRNEKLFF. The DNA for the CDR3 is TGTGCCAGCAGCTTAGCCCCCGGACGGAATGAAAAACTGTTTTTT. V gene TRBV7-6 combines with J gene TRBJ1-4; no definite D call. CDR1 is SGHVS and CDR2 is FNYEAQ in the germline V gene. This CDR3 is 15 amino acids long. V shed 0 bases and J shed 5 bases, with 10 bases lying between them.

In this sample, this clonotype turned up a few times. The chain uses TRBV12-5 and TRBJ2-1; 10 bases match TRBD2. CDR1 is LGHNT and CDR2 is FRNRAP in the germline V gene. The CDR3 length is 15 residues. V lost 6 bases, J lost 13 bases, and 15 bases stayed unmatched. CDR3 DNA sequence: TGTGCTAGTGGCCGAGTCCCGGGACTAGCGATGAGCCAGTTCTTC. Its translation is CASGRVPGLAMSQFF. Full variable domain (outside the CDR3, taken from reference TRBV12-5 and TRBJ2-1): DARVTQTPRHKVTEMGQEVTMRCQPILGHNTVFWYRQTMMQGLELLAYFRNRAPLDDSGMPKDRFSAEMPDATLATLKIQPSEPRDSAVYFCASGRVPGLAMSQFFGPGTRLTVL.

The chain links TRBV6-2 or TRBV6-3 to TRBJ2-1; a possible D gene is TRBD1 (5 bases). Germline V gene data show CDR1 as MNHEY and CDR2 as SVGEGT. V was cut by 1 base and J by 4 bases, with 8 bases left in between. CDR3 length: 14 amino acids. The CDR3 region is CASSYYPGYNEQFF. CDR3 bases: TGTGCCAGCAGTTACTATCCAGGGTACAATGAGCAGTTCTTC.

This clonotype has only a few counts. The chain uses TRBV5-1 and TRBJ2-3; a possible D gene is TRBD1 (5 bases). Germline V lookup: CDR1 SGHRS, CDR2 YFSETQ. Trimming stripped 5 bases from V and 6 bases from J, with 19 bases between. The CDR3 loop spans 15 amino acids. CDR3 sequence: CASSQGVYFKDTQYF. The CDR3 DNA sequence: TGCGCCAGCAGTCAGGGCGTCTATTTTAAGGATACGCAGTATTTT. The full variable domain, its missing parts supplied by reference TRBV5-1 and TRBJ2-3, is KAGVTQTPRYLIKTRGQQVTLSCSPISGHRSVSWYQQTPGQGLQFLFEYFSETQRNKGNFPGRFSGRQFSNSRSEMNVSTLELGDSALYLCASSQGVYFKDTQYFGPGTRLTVL.

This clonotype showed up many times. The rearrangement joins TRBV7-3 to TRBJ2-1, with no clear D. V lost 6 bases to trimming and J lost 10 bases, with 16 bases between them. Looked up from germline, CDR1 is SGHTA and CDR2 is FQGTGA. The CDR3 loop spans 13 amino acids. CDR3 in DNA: TGTGCCAGCAGTCTTATTGGCCTGGGGGAGCAGTTCTTC. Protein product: CASSLIGLGEQFF.

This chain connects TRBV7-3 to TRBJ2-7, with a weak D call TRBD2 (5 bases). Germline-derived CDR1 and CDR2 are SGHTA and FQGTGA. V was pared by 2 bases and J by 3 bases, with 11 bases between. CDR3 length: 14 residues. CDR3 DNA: TGTGCCAGCAGCTTACACGGGGTCGACTACGAGCAGTACTTC. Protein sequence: CASSLHGVDYEQYF.

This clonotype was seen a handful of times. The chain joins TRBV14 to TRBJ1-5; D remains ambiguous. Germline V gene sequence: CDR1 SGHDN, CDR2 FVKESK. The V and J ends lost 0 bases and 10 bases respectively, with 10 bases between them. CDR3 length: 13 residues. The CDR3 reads CASSQDIAGPQHF. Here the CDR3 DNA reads TGTGCCAGCAGCCAAGATATAGCAGGACCCCAGCATTTT.